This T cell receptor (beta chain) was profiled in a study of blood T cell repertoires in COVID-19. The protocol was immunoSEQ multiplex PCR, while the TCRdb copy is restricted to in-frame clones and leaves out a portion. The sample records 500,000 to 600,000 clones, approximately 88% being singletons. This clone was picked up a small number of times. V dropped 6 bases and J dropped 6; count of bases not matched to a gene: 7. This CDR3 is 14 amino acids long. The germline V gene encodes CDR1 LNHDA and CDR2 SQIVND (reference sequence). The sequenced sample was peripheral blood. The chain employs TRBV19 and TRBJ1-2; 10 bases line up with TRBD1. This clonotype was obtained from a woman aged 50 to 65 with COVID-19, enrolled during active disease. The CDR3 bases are TGTGCCAGTAGGCAGACAGGGGGCGCGGATGGCTACACCTTC. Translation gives CASRQTGGADGYTF.